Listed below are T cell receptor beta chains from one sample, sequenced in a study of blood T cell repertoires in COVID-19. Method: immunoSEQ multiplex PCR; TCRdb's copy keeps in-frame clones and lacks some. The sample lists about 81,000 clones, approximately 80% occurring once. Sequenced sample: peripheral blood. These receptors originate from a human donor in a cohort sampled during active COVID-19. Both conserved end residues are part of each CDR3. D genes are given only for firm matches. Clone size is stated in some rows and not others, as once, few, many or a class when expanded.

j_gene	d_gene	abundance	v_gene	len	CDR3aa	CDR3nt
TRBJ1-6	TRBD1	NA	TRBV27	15	CASSGGSSYNSPLHF	TGTGCCAGCTCAGGGGGAAGCTCCTATAATTCACCCCTCCACTTT
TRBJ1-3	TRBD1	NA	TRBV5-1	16	CASSLSYRGQGNTIYF	TGCGCCAGCAGCCTCAGCTACAGGGGGCAAGGAAACACCATATATTTT
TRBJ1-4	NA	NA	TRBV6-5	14	CASSYRGGNEKLFF	TGTGCCAGCAGTTATCGAGGGGGTAATGAAAAACTGTTTTTT
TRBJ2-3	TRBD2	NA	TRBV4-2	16	CASSQEGSGGTDTQYF	TGTGCCAGCAGCCAAGAGGGTAGCGGGGGCACAGATACGCAGTATTTT
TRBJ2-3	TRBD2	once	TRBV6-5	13	CASSYSYSGTQYF	TGTGCCAGCAGTTACTCGTATAGCGGGACGCAGTATTTT
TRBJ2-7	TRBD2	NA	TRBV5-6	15	CASSLSGGALREQYF	TGTGCCAGCAGCCTTAGCGGGGGGGCACTCCGCGAGCAGTACTTC
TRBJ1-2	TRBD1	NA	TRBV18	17	CASSPPSTGPSAYGYTF	TGTGCCAGCTCACCGCCATCGACAGGGCCCTCCGCCTATGGCTACACCTTC
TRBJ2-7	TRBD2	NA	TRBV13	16	CASSAGTSGGSYEQYF	TGTGCCAGCTCCGCCGGGACTAGCGGGGGATCCTACGAGCAGTACTTC
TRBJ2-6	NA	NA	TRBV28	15	CASSLQGSGANVLTF	TGTGCCAGCAGTTTACAGGGTTCTGGGGCCAACGTCCTGACTTTC
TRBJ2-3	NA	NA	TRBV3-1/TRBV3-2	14	CASSHRGSADTQYF	TGTGCCAGCAGTCATCGGGGGTCCGCAGATACGCAGTATTTT
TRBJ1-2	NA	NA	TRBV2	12	CASSDRDRGYTF	TGTGCCAGCAGTGACAGGGATCGGGGCTACACCTTC
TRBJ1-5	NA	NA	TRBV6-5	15	CASRGMGGDNQPQHF	TGTGCCAGCAGGGGGATGGGGGGGGACAATCAGCCCCAGCATTTT
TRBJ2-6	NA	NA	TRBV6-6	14	CAAHSLSGANVLTF	TGTGCCGCCCACAGCCTTTCTGGGGCCAACGTCCTGACTTTC
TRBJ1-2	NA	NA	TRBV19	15	CASSYVSGLPSGYTF	TGTGCCAGTAGTTATGTCTCGGGACTTCCCTCGGGCTACACCTTC
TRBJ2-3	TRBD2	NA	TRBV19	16	CASSTIFSGGTDTQYF	TGTGCCAGTAGTACAATCTTTAGCGGGGGCACAGATACGCAGTATTTT
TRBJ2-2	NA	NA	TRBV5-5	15	CASREVEARTGELFF	TGTGCCAGCAGAGAGGTAGAGGCCCGCACCGGGGAGCTGTTTTTT
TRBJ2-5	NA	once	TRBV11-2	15	CASSSPLYARETQYF	TGTGCCAGCAGCTCCCCCCTATACGCGCGAGAGACCCAGTACTTC
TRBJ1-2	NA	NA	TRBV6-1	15	CASSEFRGPNYGYTF	TGTGCCAGCAGTGAATTTAGAGGCCCTAACTATGGCTACACCTTC
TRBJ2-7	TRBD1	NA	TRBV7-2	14	CASSLRTGTYEQYF	TGTGCCAGCAGCCTTCGGACAGGGACCTACGAGCAGTACTTC
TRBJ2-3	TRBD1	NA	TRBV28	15	CASSTGTGGAATQYF	TGTGCCAGTAGTACCGGGACAGGGGGCGCGGCTACGCAGTATTTT
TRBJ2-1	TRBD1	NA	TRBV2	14	CASRAQTGAAEQFF	TGTGCCAGCAGGGCACAGACAGGGGCCGCTGAGCAGTTCTTC
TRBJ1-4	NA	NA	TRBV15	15	CATSRGVATNEKLFF	TGTGCCACCAGCAGAGGAGTCGCAACTAATGAAAAACTGTTTTTT
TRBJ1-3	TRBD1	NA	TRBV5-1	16	CASSWRDRGNGNTIYF	TGCGCCAGCAGCTGGAGAGACAGGGGTAATGGAAACACCATATATTTT
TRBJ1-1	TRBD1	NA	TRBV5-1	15	CASRQNPGQSMEAFF	TGCGCCAGCAGACAAAACCCGGGACAGTCAATGGAAGCTTTCTTT
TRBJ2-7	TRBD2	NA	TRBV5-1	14	CASSLERGGYEQYF	TGCGCCAGCAGCTTGGAGCGGGGGGGCTACGAGCAGTACTTC
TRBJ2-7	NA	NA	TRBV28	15	CAVITGGGGGYEQYF	TGTGCCGTTATAACGGGCGGGGGCGGAGGGTACGAGCAGTACTTC
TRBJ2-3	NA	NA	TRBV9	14	CASQGGGGTDTQYF	TGTGCCTCACAGGGAGGGGGGGGCACAGATACGCAGTATTTT
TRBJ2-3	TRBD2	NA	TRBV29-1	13	CSVGLAVTDTQYF	TGCAGCGTTGGACTAGCGGTCACAGATACGCAGTATTTT
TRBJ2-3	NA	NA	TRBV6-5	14	CASSSRRFTDTQYF	TGTGCCAGCAGTTCACGGAGATTCACAGATACGCAGTATTTT
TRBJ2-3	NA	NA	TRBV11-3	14	CASSFGIGPDTQYF	TGTGCCAGCAGCTTCGGTATCGGTCCAGATACGCAGTATTTT
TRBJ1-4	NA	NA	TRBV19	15	CASSGGATGDEKLFF	TGTGCCAGTAGTGGTGGGGCGACAGGTGATGAAAAACTGTTTTTT
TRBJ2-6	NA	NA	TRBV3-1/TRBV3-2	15	CASSQRGSGANVLTF	TGTGCCAGCAGCCAAAGAGGGTCTGGGGCCAACGTCCTGACTTTC
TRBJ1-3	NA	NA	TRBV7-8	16	CASSRNSLSSGNTIYF	TGTGCCAGCAGCCGGAATTCACTGTCCTCTGGAAACACCATATATTTT
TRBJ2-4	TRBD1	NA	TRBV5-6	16	CASSLMDRAPKNIQYF	TGTGCCAGCAGCTTAATGGACAGGGCCCCCAAAAACATTCAGTACTTC
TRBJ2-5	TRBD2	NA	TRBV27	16	CASSQSAGGKQETQYF	TGTGCCAGCAGTCAATCAGCGGGGGGAAAACAAGAGACCCAGTACTTC
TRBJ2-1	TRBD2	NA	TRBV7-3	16	CASSLLSGGAGNEQFF	TGTGCCAGCAGCCTCCTTAGCGGGGGGGCCGGCAATGAGCAGTTCTTC
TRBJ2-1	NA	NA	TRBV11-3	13	CASSLERGNEQFF	TGTGCCAGCAGCTTAGAGCGGGGCAATGAGCAGTTCTTC
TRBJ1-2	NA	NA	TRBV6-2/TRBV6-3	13	CASSFRVNYGYTF	TGTGCCAGCAGCTTCAGGGTCAACTATGGCTACACCTTC
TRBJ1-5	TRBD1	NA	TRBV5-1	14	CASSSGTVNEPQHF	TGCGCCAGCAGCTCTGGGACAGTCAATGAGCCCCAGCATTTT
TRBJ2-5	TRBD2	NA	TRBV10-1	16	CASSEGLAGGQETQYF	TGCGCCAGCAGTGAGGGACTAGCGGGGGGGCAAGAGACCCAGTACTTC
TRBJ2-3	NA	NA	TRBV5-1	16	CASSFTPGLSTDTQYF	TGCGCCAGCAGCTTTACCCCGGGACTCAGCACAGATACGCAGTATTTT
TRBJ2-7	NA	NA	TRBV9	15	CASSVGGQTIYEQYF	TGTGCCAGCAGCGTAGGGGGGCAGACGATATACGAGCAGTACTTC
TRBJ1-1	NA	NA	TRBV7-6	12	CASSPMYTEAFF	TGTGCCAGCAGCCCCATGTACACTGAAGCTTTCTTT
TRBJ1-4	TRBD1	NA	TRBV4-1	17	CASSLQGAPSFNEKLFF	TGCGCCAGCAGCTTACAGGGGGCCCCATCTTTTAATGAAAAACTGTTTTTT